A single sample is the source of the 13 T cell receptor beta chains below, sequenced in a study of preoperative IRX-2 immunotherapy in early breast cancer. Some clones are missing from TCRdb's copy, which holds only in-frame ones; the method was immunoSEQ multiplex PCR. The sample contains 75,000 to 100,000 clones, about nine tenths of which appear only once. Treatment meaning: preoperative locoregional IRX-2 cytokine immunotherapy. Sequences were derived from tumor tissue, sampled after IRX-2 immunotherapy. The receptors stem from a human donor with breast cancer.

The chain couples TRBV11-3 to TRBJ2-2; possibly TRBD1 or TRBD2 for D (5 bases each). The CDR3 sequence is 17 residues long. The ends were cut back, 5 bases at V and 3 bases at J, with 19 bases in the middle. Germline CDR1 reads SGHNT; CDR2 reads YENEEA. As DNA, the CDR3 is TGTGCCAGCAGCCCACCGGGACCCTGGGGATACACCGGGGAGCTGTTTTTT. Its protein product is CASSPPGPWGYTGELFF.

The chain recombines TRBV18 with TRBJ2-7, with 9 bases matching TRBD1. The junction had 0 bases not matched to a gene; V was cut back by 3 bases and J by 0 bases. CDR1 is KGHSH and CDR2 is LQKENI in the germline V gene. This CDR3 has 14 residues. For the CDR3, the DNA is TGTGCCAGCTCACCGGACAGGGGCTCCTACGAGCAGTACTTC. Protein product: CASSPDRGSYEQYF.

The gene calls are TRBV19 and TRBJ2-1, with TRBD1 matching 7 bases. J lost 4 bases, V lost 7 bases, and 4 bases had no gene match. The CDR3 totals 13 residues. CDR1 is LNHDA and CDR2 is SQIVND in the germline V gene (reference sequence). DNA of the CDR3: TGTGCCAGTATGGCAGGGGGATACAATGAGCAGTTCTTC. This translates into CASMAGGYNEQFF.

The chain joins TRBV18 to TRBJ2-2; weak D call: TRBD1 (5 bases). The CDR3 sequence is 17 residues long. V was pared by 0 bases and J by 0 bases, with 11 bases between. CDR1 and CDR2 from the germline V gene are KGHSH and LQKENI. This chain's CDR3 is CASSPPKGSANTGELFF. CDR3 nucleotides: TGTGCCAGCTCACCACCGAAGGGGTCGGCGAACACCGGGGAGCTGTTTTTT.

This clone was seen a few times. The chain couples TRBV6-8 to TRBJ2-6; D is possibly TRBD1 or TRBD2 (5 bases each). This CDR3 comprises 15 residues. V dropped 5 bases and J dropped 2 bases, with 10 bases sitting between them. The germline gives CDR1 MNHGY, CDR2 SAAAGT. The CDR3 region has the DNA TGTGCCAGCAGTGTGTTGGGGGCTGGGGCCAACGTCCTGACTTTC. Amino acids: CASSVLGAGANVLTF.

V usage is TRBV6-8 and J usage is TRBJ2-7; possibly TRBD2 for D (6 bases). CDR1 is MNHGY, CDR2 SAAAGT, per germline. The germline V and J ends were trimmed by 7 bases and 10 bases, with 20 bases remaining between them. The CDR3 contains 13 residues. Written as DNA, the CDR3 is TGTGCCAGCACTCCTCTGACTAGTTCGGTTCAGTACTTC. It yields the protein CASTPLTSSVQYF.

The chain has TRBV6-8 and TRBJ1-5; D call uncertain. This CDR3 comprises 13 residues. V shed 9 bases and J shed 3 bases, with 12 bases lying between them. Germline V gene sequence: CDR1 MNHGY, CDR2 SAAAGT. The CDR3 DNA is TGTGCCAGTGCTGACTTTACCAATCAGCCCCAGCATTTT. This encodes CASADFTNQPQHF.

The V and J genes are TRBV7-4 and TRBJ2-1; 11 nucleotides match TRBD2. This CDR3 is built from 18 residues. Germline loops: CDR1 SGHVT, CDR2 SQSDAQ. V was pared by 5 bases and J by 7 bases, with 16 bases of the junction left unmatched. As DNA, the CDR3 is TGTGCCAGCAGCCTCCCGCCTCGACTAGCGGGGTATCGGAATGAGCAGTTCTTC. Translated, it gives CASSLPPRLAGYRNEQFF.

This chain links TRBV19 with TRBJ1-1, with a tentative D call TRBD1 (5 bases). Germline V CDR1 and CDR2: LNHDA, SQIVND (reference sequence). V was clipped by 4 bases and J by 8 bases, with 11 bases between them. The CDR3 sequence is 12 residues long. The CDR3 DNA follows: TGTGCCAGTAGTAGGGACTCAGGGGAAGCTTTCTTT. Its translation is CASSRDSGEAFF.

The rearrangement uses TRBV19 and TRBJ2-3; D call uncertain. Germline V CDR1 and CDR2: LNHDA, SQIVND (reference sequence). The CDR3 is made up of 13 amino acids. Trimming stripped 1 base from V and 5 bases from J, with 7 bases between. The CDR3 sequence is CASSIGLRDTQYF. In DNA form, the CDR3 reads TGTGCCAGTAGTATAGGGCTACGAGATACGCAGTATTTT.

The chain employs TRBV11-3 and TRBJ1-6; D not resolved. V was pared by 8 bases and J by 7 bases, with 15 bases between. CDR3 length: 14 residues. In germline, CDR1 is SGHNT, CDR2 YENEEA. CDR3 sequence reads: CASRAGGTNSPLHF. As DNA, the CDR3 is TGTGCCAGCCGGGCGGGAGGCACAAATTCACCCCTCCACTTT.

The chain has TRBV19 and TRBJ1-4; 11 bases match TRBD1. CDR1 is LNHDA and CDR2 is SQIVND in the germline V gene (reference sequence). The length of the CDR3 is 14 residues. V was pared by 10 bases and J by 6 bases, with 7 bases of the junction left unmatched. The CDR3 is CATNRDRGDEKLFF. CDR3 nucleotide sequence: TGTGCCACTAACAGGGACAGGGGGGATGAAAAACTGTTTTTT.

The gene calls are TRBV11-3 and TRBJ1-2; D remains ambiguous. Trimming removed 3 bases at V and 0 bases at J, with 8 bases between. CDR1 is SGHNT, CDR2 YENEEA, per germline. The length of the CDR3 is 14 residues. The CDR3 protein is CASSLDQANYGYTF. The CDR3 DNA follows: TGTGCCAGCAGCTTGGACCAAGCTAACTATGGCTACACCTTC.